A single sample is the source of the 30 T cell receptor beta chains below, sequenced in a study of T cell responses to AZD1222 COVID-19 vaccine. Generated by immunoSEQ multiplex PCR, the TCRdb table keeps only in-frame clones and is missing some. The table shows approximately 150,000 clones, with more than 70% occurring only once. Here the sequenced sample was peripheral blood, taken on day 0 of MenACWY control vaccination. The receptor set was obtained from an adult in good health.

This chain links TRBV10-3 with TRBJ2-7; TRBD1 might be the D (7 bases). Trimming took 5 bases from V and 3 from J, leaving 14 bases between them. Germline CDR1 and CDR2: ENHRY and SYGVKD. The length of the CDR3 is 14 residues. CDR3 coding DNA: TGTGCCATCAGTCCCCAGGGGGGAAGCTACGAGCAGTACTTC. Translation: CAISPQGGSYEQYF.

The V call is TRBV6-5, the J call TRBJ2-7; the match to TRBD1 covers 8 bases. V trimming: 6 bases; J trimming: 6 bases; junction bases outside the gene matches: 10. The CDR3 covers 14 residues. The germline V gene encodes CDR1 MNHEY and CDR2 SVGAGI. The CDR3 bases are TGTGCCAGCAGAGAGCGGACAGGGATCGGCGAGCAGTACTTC. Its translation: CASRERTGIGEQYF.

The CDR3: CASSLLTGVYGYGYTF. In DNA form, the CDR3 reads TGTGCCAGCAGCCTATTAACAGGGGTCTATGGCTATGGCTACACCTTC. The V call is TRBV7-2, the J call TRBJ1-2; 7 bases line up with TRBD1. Germline CDR1 is SGHTA and CDR2 is FQGNSA. The CDR3 is 16 residues long. The V segment lost 5 bases and the J segment 4 bases; nucleotides outside the gene matches: 13.

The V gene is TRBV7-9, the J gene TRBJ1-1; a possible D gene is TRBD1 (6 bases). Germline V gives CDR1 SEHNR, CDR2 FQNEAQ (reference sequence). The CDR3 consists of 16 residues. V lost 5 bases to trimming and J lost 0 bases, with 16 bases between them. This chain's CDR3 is CASSQGDRLLNTEAFF. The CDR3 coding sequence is TGTGCCAGCAGCCAAGGTGACAGGCTTTTGAACACTGAAGCTTTCTTT.

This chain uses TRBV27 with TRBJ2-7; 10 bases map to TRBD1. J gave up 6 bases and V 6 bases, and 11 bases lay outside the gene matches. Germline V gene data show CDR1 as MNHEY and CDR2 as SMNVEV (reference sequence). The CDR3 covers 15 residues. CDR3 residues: CASSPKWDRGREQYF. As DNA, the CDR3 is TGTGCCAGCAGCCCAAAATGGGACAGGGGTCGCGAGCAGTACTTC.

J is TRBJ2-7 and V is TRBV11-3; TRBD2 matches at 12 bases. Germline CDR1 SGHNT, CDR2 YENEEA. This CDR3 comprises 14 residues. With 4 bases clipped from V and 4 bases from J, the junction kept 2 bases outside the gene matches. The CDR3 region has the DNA TGTGCCAGCAGCTGGACTAGCGGGGCTTACGAGCAGTACTTC. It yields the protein CASSWTSGAYEQYF.

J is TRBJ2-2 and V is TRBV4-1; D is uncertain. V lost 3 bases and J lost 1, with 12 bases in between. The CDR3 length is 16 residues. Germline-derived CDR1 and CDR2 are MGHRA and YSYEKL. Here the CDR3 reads CASSQAQYLNTGELFF. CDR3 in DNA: TGCGCCAGCAGCCAGGCTCAGTATCTGAACACCGGGGAGCTGTTTTTT.

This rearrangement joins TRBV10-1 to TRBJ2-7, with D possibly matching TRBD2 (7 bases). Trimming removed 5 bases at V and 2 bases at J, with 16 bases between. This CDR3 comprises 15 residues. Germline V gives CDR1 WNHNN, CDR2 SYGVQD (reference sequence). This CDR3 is CASSWGAGTTYEQYF. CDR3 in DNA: TGCGCCAGCAGTTGGGGGGCAGGGACTACCTACGAGCAGTACTTC.

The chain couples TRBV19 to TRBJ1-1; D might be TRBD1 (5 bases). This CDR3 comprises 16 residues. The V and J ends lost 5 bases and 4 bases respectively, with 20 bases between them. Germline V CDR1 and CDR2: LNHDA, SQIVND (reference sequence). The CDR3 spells CASSFRVSGRSTEAFF. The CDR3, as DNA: TGTGCCAGTAGTTTTCGGGTATCGGGGCGGTCCACTGAAGCTTTCTTT.

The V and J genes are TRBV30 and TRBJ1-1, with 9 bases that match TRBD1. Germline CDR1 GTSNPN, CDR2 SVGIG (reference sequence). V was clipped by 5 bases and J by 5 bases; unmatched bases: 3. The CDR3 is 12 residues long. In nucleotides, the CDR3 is TGTGCCTGGGGGACAGGGCGGACTGAAGCTTTCTTT. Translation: CAWGTGRTEAFF.

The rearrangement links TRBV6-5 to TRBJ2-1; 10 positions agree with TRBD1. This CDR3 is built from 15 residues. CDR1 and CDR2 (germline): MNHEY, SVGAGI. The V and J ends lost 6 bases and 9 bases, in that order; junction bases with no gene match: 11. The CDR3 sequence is CASSDPGQGIVEQFF. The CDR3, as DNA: TGTGCCAGCAGCGACCCGGGACAGGGGATAGTTGAGCAGTTCTTC.

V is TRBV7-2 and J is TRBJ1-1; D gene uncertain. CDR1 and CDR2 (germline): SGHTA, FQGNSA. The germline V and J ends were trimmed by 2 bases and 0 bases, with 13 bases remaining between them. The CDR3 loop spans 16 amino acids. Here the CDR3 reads CASSLRRSGMNTEAFF. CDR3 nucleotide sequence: TGTGCCAGCAGCTTACGTCGGTCTGGGATGAACACTGAAGCTTTCTTT.

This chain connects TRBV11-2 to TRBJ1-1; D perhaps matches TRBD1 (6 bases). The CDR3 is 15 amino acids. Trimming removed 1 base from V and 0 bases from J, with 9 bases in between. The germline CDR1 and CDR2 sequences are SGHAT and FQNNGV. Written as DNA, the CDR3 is TGTGCCAGCAGCTTAGTACAGGGCATGAACACTGAAGCTTTCTTT. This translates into CASSLVQGMNTEAFF.

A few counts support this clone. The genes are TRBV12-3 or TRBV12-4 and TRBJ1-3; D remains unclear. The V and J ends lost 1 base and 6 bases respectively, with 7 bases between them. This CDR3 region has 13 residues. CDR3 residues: CASSLGNANTIYF. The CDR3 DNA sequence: TGTGCCAGCAGTTTAGGGAACGCAAACACCATATATTTT.

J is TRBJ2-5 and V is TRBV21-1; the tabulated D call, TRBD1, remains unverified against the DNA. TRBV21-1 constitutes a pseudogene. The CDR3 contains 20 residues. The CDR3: CASSKVNSLGRLPVQETQYF. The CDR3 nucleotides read TGTGCCAGCAGCAAAGTGAATAGTTTGGGGCGACTTCCGGTCCAAGAGACCCAGTACTTC.

CDR3 bases: TGTGCCAGCAGCCAACACTATGGCTACACCTTC. This translates into CASSQHYGYTF. This chain links TRBV3-1 (or the pseudogene TRBV3-2) with TRBJ1-2; D unresolved. CDR1 is LGHDT, CDR2 YNNKEL, per germline (reference sequence). V lost 2 bases, J lost 3 bases, and 1 base lay in between. The length of the CDR3 is 11 residues.

The CDR3 DNA follows: TGTGCCATTTCCCCGGGGAACACTGAAGCTTTCTTT. Residues: CAISPGNTEAFF. V usage is TRBV10-3 and J usage is TRBJ1-1; D call uncertain. CDR1 is ENHRY and CDR2 is SYGVKD in the germline V gene. CDR3 length equals 12 residues. Trimming left V 9 bases short and J 1 base short, with 9 bases between.

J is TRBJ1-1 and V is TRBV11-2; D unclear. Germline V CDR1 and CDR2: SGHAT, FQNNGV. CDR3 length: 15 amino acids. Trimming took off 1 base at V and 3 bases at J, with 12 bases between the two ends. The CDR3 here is CASSLGRPLDTEAFF. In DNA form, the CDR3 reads TGTGCCAGCAGCTTAGGCCGACCTTTGGACACTGAAGCTTTCTTT.

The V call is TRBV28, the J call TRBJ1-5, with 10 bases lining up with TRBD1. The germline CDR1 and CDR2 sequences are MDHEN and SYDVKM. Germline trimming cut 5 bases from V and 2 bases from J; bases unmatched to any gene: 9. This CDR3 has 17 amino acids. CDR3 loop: CASSPPGQGTGNQPQHF. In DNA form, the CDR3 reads TGTGCCAGCAGTCCCCCGGGACAGGGGACGGGCAATCAGCCCCAGCATTTT.

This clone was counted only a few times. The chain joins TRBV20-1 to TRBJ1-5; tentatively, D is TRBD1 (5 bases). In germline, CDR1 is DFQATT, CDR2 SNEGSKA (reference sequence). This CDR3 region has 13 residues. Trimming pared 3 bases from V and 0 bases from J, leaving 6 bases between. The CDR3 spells CSASRGSNQPQHF. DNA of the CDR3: TGCAGTGCTAGTAGGGGTAGCAATCAGCCCCAGCATTTT.

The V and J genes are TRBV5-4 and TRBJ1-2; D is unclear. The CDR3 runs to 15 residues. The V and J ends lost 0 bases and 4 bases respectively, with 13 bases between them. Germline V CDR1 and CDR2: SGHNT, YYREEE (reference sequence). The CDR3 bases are TGTGCCAGCAGCTTGGAAGGTAGGGCCCGCTATGGCTACACCTTC. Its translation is CASSLEGRARYGYTF.

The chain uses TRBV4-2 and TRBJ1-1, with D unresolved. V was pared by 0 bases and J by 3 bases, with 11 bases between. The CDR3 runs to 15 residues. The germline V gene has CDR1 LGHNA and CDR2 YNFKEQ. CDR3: CASSQEGNGHTEAFF. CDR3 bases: TGTGCCAGCAGCCAAGAAGGGAACGGGCACACTGAAGCTTTCTTT.

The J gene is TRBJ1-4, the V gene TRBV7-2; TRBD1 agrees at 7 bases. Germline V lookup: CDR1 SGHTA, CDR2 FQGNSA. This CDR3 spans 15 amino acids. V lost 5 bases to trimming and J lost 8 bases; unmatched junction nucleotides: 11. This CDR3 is CASSTVQGIGEKLFF. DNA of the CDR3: TGTGCCAGCAGCACCGTACAGGGGATTGGGGAAAAACTGTTTTTT.

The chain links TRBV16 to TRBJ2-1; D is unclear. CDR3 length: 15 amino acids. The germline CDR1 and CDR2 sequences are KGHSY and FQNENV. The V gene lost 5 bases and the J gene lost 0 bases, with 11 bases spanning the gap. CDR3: CASSSVDSSYNEQFF. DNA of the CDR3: TGTGCCAGCAGCTCAGTTGATAGCTCCTACAATGAGCAGTTCTTC.

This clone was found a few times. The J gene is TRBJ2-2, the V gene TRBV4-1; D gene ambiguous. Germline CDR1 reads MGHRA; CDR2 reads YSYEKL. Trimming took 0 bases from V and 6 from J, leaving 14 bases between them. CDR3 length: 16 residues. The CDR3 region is CASSQDSRPKAGELFF. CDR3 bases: TGCGCCAGCAGCCAAGATTCGAGACCCAAGGCCGGGGAGCTGTTTTTT.

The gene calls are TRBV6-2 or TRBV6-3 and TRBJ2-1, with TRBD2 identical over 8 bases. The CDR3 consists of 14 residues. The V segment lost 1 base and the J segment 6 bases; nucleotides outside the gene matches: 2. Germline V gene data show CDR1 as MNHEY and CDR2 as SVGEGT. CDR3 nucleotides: TGTGCCAGCAGTTACTACGGGAGGGGCAATGAGCAGTTCTTC. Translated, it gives CASSYYGRGNEQFF.

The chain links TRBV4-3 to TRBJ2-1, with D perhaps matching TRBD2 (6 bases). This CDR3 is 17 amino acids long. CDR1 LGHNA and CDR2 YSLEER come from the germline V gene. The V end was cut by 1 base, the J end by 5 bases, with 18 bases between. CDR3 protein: CASSQGAGTHANNEQFF. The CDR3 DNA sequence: TGCGCCAGCAGCCAAGGGGCCGGGACTCACGCTAACAATGAGCAGTTCTTC.

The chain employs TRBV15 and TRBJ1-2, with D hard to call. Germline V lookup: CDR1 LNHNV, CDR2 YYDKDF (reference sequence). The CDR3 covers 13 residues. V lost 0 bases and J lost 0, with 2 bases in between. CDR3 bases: TGTGCCACCAGCAGAGACTCTAACTATGGCTACACCTTC. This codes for CATSRDSNYGYTF.

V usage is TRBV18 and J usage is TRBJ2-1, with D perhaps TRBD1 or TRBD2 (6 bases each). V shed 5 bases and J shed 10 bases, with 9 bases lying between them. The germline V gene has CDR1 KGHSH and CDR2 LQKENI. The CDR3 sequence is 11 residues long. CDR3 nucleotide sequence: TGTGCCAGCTCAGGAGGGGGGGAGCAGTTCTTC. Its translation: CASSGGGEQFF.

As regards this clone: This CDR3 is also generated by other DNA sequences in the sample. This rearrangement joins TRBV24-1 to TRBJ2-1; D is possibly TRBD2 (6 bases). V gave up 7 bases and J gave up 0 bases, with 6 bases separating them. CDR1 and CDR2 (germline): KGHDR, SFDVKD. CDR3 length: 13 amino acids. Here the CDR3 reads CATSGSSYNEQFF. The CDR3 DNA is TGTGCCACCAGCGGGAGCTCCTACAATGAGCAGTTCTTC.